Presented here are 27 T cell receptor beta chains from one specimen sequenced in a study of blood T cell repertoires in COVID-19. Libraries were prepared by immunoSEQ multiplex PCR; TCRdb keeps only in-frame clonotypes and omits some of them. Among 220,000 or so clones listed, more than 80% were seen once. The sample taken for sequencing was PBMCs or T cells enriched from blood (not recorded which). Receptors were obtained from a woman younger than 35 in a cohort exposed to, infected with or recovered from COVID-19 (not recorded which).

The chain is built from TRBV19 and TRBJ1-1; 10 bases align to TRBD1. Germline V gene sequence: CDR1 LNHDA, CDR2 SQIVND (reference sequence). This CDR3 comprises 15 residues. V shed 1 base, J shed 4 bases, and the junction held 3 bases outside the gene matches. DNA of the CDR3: TGTGCCAGTAGTATAGCTTGGACAGGGGGCACTGAAGCTTTCTTT. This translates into CASSIAWTGGTEAFF.

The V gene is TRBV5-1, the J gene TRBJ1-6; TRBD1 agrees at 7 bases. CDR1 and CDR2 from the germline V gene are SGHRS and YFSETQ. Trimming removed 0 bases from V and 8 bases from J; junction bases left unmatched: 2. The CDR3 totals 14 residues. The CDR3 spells CASSLGQGDSPLHF. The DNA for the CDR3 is TGCGCCAGCAGCTTGGGACAGGGTGATTCACCCCTCCACTTT.

Here the CDR3 reads CSALGQAGNTIYF. CDR3 nucleotides: TGCAGCGCTTTGGGACAGGCTGGAAACACCATATATTTT. The rearrangement uses TRBV29-1 and TRBJ1-3; TRBD1 matches at 8 bases. CDR1 SQVTM and CDR2 ANQGSEA come from the germline V gene. V trimming: 7 bases; J trimming: 2 bases; junction bases outside the gene matches: 4. This CDR3 contains 13 residues.

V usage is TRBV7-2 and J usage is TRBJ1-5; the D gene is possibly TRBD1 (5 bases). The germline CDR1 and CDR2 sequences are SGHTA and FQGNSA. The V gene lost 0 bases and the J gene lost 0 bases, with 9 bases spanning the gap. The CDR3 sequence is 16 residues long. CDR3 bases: TGTGCCAGCAGCTTAGCGGGGGGGTTTAGCAATCAGCCCCAGCATTTT. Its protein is CASSLAGGFSNQPQHF. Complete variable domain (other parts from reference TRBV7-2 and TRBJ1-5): GAGVSQSPSNKVTEKGKDVELRCDPISGHTALYWYRQSLGQGLEFLIYFQGNSAPDKSGLPSDRFSAERTGGSVSTLTIQRTQQEDSAVYLCASSLAGGFSNQPQHFGDGTRLSIL.

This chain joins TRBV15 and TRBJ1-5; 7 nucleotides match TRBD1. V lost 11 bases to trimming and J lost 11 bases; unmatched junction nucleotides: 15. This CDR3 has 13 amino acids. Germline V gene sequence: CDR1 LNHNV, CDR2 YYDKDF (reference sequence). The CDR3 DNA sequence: TGTGCCCCGACCACAGGGGTCCCTTCGGCCCAGCATTTT. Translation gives CAPTTGVPSAQHF.

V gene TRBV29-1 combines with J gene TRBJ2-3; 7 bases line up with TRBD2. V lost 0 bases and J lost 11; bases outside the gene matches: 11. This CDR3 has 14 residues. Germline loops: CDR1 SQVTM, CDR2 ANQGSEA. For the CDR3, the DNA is TGCAGCGTTGAAGATACGGTGGGGGACTACCGGCAGTATTTT. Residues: CSVEDTVGDYRQYF.

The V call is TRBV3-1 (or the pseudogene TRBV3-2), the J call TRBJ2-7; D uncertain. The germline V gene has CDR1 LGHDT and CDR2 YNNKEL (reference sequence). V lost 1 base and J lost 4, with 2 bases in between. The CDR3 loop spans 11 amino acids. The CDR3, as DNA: TGTGCCAGCAGCCAAGCTTACGAGCAGTACTTC. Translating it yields CASSQAYEQYF.

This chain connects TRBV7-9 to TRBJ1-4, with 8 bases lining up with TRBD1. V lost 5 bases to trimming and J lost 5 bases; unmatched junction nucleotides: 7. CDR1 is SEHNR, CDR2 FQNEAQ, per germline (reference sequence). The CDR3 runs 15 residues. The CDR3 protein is CASSNPRGPNEKLFF. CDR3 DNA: TGTGCCAGCAGCAACCCCAGGGGGCCGAATGAAAAACTGTTTTTT.

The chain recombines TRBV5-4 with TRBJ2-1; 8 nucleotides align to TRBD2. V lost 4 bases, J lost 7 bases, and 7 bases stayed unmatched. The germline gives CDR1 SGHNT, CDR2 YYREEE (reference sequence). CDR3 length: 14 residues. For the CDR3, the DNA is TGTGCCAGCAGCCGCGGGGGGCCGAAAAATGAGCAGTTCTTC. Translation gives CASSRGGPKNEQFF.

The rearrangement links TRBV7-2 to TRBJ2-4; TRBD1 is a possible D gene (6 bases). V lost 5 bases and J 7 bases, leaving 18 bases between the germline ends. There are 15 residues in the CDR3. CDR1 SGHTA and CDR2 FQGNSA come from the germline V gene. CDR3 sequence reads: CASSPALDQGNIQYF. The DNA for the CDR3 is TGTGCCAGCAGCCCGGCGCTGGACCAGGGGAACATTCAGTACTTC.

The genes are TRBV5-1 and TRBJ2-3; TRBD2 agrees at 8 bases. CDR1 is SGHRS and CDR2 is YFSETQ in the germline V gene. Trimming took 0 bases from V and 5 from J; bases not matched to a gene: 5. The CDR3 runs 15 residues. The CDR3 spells CASSLGTSRRDTQYF. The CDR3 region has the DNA TGCGCCAGCAGCTTGGGGACTAGCCGGAGAGATACGCAGTATTTT.

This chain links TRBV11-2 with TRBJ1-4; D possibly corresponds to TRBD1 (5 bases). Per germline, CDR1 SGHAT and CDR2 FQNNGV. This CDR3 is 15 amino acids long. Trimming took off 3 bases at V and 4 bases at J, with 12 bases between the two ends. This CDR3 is CASSFQGFGNEKLFF. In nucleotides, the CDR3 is TGTGCCAGCAGCTTTCAGGGTTTTGGTAATGAAAAACTGTTTTTT.

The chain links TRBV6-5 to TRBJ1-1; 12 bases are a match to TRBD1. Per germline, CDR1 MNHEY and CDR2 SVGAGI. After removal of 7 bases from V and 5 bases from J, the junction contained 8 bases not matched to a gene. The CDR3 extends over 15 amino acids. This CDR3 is CASTPGQGAGTEAFF. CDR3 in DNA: TGTGCCAGCACTCCGGGACAGGGGGCTGGTACTGAAGCTTTCTTT.

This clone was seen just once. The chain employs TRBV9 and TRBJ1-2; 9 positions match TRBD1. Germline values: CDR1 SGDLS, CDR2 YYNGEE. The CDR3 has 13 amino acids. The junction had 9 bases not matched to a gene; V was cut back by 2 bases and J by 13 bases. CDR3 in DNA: TGTGCCAGCAGCGTCAGGACAGGGGAATCTCTCACCTTC. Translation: CASSVRTGESLTF.

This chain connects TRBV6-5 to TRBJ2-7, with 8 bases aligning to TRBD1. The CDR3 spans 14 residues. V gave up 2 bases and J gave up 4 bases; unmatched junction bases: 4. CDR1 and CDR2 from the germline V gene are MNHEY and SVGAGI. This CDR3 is CASSYGQGQYEQYF. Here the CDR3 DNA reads TGTGCCAGCAGTTACGGACAGGGCCAATACGAGCAGTACTTC.

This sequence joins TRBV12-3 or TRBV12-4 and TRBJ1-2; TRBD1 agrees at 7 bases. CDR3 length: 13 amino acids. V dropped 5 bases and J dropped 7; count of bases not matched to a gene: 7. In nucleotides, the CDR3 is TGTGCCAGCAGTGTTGACAGGGTGAGTGGCTACACCTTC. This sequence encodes CASSVDRVSGYTF.

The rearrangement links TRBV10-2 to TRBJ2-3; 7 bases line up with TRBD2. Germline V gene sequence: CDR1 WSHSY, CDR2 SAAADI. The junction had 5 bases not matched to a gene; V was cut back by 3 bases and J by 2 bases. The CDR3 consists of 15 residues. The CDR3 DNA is TGCGCCAGCAGTGACCTAGCGGCCCACACAGATACGCAGTATTTT. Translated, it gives CASSDLAAHTDTQYF.

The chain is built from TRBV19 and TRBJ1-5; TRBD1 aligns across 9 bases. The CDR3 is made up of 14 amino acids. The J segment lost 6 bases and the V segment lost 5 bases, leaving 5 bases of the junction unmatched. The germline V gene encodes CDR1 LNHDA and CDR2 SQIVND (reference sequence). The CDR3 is CASSVDRGAQPQHF. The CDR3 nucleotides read TGTGCCAGTAGTGTGGACAGGGGAGCTCAGCCCCAGCATTTT.

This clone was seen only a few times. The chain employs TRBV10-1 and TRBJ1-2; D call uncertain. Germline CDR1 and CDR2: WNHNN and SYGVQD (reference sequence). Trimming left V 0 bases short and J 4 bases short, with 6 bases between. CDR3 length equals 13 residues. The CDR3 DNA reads TGCGCCAGCAGTGAGTCACGCGTCTATGGCTACACCTTC. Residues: CASSESRVYGYTF.

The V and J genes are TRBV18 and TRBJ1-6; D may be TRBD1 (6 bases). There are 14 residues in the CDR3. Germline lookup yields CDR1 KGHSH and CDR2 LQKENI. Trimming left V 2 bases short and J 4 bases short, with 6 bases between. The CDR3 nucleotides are TGTGCCAGCTCACCAACAGGGTATAATTCACCCCTCCACTTT. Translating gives CASSPTGYNSPLHF.

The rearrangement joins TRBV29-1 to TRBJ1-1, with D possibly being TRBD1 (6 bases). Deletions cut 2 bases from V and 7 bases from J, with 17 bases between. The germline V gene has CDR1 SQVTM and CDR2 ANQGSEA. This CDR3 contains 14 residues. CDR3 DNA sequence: TGCAGCGTTGAATCGACAGGCAAGGGGTTTGAAGCTTTCTTT. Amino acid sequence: CSVESTGKGFEAFF.

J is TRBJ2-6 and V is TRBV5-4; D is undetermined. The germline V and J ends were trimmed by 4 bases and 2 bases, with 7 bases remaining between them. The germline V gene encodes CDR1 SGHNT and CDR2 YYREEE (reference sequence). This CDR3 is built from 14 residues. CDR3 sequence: CASSPGPGANVLTF. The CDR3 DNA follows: TGTGCCAGCAGCCCTGGGCCTGGGGCCAACGTCCTGACTTTC.

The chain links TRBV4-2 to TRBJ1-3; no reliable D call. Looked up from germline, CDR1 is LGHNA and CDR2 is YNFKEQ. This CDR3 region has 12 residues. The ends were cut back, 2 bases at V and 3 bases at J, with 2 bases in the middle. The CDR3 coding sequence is TGTGCCAGCAGCCAACGTGGAAACACCATATATTTT. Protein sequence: CASSQRGNTIYF.

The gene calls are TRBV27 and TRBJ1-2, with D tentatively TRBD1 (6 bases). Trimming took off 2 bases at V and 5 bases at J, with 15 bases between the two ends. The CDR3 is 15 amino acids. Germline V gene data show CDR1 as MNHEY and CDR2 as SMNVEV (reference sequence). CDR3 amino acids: CASSLLSRGGYGYTF. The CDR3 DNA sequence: TGTGCCAGCAGTTTACTGAGCAGGGGTGGGTATGGCTACACCTTC.

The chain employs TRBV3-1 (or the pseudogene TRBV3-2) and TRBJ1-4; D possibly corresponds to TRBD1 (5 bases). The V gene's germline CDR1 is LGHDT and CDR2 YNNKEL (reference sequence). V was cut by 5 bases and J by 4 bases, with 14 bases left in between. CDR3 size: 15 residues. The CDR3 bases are TGTGCCAGCAGCTCAGGTGACAGCAGTAATGAAAAACTGTTTTTT. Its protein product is CASSSGDSSNEKLFF.

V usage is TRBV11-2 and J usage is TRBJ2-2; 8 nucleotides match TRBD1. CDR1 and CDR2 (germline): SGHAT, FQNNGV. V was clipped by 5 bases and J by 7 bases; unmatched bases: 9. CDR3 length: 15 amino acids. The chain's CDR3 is CASSPDRERGGELFF. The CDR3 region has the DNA TGTGCCAGCAGCCCGGACAGGGAAAGGGGCGGGGAGCTGTTTTTT.

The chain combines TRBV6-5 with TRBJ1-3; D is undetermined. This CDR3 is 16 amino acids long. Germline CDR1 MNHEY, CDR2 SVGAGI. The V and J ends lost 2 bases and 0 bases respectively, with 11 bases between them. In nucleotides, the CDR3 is TGTGCCAGCAGTTACAGAGGTCTCTACTCTGGAAACACCATATATTTT. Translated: CASSYRGLYSGNTIYF.